This TCR beta chain came from a study of blood T cell repertoires in COVID-19. Study information: The analysed material was cDNA or gDNA that came from T cells, B-cell-depleted T cells, or PBMCs.

The CDR3 is 12 amino acids. CDR1 MDHEN and CDR2 SYDVKM come from the germline V gene. In the original workflow: Reference gene primer amplification in the assay estimated nucleated cell counts. Clones were read by immunoSEQ multiplex PCR, and TCRdb kept only the in-frame ones, dropping some. V and J calls and clone size are as listed in that table; D and trimming were resolved from the DNA. The table includes under 300,000 clones, roughly 90% detected once. Sequenced input: peripheral blood. This chain connects TRBV28 to TRBJ1-5; D uncertain. This TCR came from a man aged 50-60 years with acute or convalescent COVID-19. DNA for the CDR3: TGTGGCACAGATTATAGCAATCAGCCCCAGCATTTT. Its translation: CGTDYSNQPQHF.